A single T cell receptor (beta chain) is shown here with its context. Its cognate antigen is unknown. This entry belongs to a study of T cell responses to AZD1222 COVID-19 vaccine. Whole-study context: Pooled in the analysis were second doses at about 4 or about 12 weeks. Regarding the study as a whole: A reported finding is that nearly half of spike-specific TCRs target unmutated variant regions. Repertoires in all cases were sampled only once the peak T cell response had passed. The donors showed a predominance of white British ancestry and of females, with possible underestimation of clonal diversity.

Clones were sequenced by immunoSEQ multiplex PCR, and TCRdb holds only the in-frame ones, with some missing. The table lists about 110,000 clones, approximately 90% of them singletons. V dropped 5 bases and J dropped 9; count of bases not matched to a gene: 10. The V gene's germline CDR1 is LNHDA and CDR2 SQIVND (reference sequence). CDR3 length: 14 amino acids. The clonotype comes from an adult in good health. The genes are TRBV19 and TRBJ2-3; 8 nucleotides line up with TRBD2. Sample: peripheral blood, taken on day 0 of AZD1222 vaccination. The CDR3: CASSLSSGTRTQYF. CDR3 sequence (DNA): TGTGCCAGTAGTTTATCGTCAGGGACTAGAACGCAGTATTTT.